This record covers a single T cell receptor (beta chain). The sample comes from a study of blood T cell repertoires in COVID-19. The overall study: COVID-19 samples collected from the United States, Italy and Spain covered acute and convalescent phases. T cells, B-cell-depleted T cells, or PBMCs supplied cDNA or gDNA.

Original processing methods: Estimated nucleated cell counts came from reference gene primer amplification. The protocol was immunoSEQ multiplex PCR, while the TCRdb copy is restricted to in-frame clones and leaves out a portion. That table supplies the V and J calls and clone size; D and trimming were determined from the DNA. The table shows about 370,000 clones, with 89% occurring only once. Looked up from germline, CDR1 is MNHEY and CDR2 is SMNVEV (reference sequence). V dropped 0 bases and J dropped 1 base, with 16 bases sitting between them. The CDR3 runs 18 residues. Sequencing was done on a sample of peripheral blood. This chain connects TRBV27 to TRBJ1-5; TRBD1 might be the D (5 bases). This clonotype was sampled from a woman in her thirties with COVID-19, enrolled during active disease. The CDR3 sequence is CASSLSSGGVSSNQPQHF. The CDR3 DNA reads as TGTGCCAGCAGTTTATCCAGTGGGGGGGTATCCAGCAATCAGCCCCAGCATTTT.